Described below is a single TCR beta chain sequence and its context. Its matching antigen is unknown. This specimen comes from a study of naive and memory T cell subsets. After CD4 positive bead selection, the CD4-negative fraction gave CD8 T cells. Findings and caveats of the study: Diversity fell and Gini index rose from naive through CM, EM, EMRA. No ground truth validated the naive and memory repertoire findings. Over 95% of naive TCR sequences appeared only once, unlike memory subsets.

The beta constant-region primer was an equimolar mix of two oligonucleotides covering TRBC1 and TRBC2. One entry per CDR3 protein results from TCRdb running MiXCR on the UMI-ligation and nested PCR reads. There are 77,000 or so distinct CDR3 sequences in the sample; under 15% occur only once, and approximately 0.84% lies in the top ten. V lost 3 bases and J 9 bases, leaving 14 bases between the germline ends. The CDR3 covers 13 residues. Germline V gene data show CDR1 as LGHDT and CDR2 as YNNKEL (reference sequence). This TCR was recovered from a human donor in good health. This chain connects TRBV3-1 to TRBJ1-1; D gene uncertain. Sample: central memory CD4+ T cells from blood. In nucleotides, the CDR3 is TGTGCCAGCAGCCATACGTACGGCCCTCAAGCTTTCTTT. Residues: CASSHTYGPQAFF.